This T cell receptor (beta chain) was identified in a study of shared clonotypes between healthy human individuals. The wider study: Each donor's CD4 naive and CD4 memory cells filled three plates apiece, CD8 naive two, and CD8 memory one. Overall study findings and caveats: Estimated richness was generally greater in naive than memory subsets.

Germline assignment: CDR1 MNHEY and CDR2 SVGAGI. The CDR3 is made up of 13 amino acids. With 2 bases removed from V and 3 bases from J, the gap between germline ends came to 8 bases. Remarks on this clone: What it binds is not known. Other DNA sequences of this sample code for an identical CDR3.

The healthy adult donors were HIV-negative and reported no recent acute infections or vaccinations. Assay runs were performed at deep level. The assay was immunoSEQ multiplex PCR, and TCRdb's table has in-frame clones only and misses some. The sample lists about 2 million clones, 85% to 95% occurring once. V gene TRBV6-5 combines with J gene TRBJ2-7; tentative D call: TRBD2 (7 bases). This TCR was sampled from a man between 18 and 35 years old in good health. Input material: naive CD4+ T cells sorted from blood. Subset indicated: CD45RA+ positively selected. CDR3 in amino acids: CASSYRGGYEQYF. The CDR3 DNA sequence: TGTGCCAGCAGTTACAGGGGGGGCTACGAGCAGTACTTC.